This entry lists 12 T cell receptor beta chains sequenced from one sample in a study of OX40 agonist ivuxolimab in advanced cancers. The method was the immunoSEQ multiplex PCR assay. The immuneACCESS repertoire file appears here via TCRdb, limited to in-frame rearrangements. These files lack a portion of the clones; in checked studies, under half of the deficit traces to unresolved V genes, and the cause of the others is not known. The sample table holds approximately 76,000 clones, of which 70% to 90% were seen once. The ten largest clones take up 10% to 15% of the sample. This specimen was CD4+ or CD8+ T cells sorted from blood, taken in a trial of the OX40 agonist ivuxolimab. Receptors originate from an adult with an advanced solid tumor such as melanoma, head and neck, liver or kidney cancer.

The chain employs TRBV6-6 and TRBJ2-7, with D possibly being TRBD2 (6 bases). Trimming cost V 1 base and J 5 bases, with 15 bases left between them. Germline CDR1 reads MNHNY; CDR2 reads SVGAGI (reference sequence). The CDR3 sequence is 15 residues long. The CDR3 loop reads CASSYFRDSTDEQYF. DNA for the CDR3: TGTGCCAGCAGTTACTTTAGGGACTCAACTGACGAGCAGTACTTC.

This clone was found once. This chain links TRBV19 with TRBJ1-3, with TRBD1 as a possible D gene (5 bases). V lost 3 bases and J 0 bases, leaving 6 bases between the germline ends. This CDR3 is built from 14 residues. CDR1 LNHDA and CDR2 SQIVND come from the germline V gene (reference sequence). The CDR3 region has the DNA TGTGCCAGTAGTATGAGGGGCTCTGGAAACACCATATATTTT. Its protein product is CASSMRGSGNTIYF.

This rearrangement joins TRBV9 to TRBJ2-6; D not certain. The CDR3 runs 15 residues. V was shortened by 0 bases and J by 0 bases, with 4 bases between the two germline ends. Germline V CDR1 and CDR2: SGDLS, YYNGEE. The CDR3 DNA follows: TGTGCCAGCAGCGTAGGGAACTCTGGGGCCAACGTCCTGACTTTC. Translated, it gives CASSVGNSGANVLTF.

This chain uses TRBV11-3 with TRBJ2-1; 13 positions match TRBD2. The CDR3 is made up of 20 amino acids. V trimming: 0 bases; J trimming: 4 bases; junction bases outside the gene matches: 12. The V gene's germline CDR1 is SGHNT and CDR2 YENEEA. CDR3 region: CASSLDGRPGLAGLYNEQFF. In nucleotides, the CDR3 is TGTGCCAGCAGCTTAGATGGTAGGCCGGGACTAGCGGGACTTTACAATGAGCAGTTCTTC.

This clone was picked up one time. CDR3 DNA: TGTGCCAGCAGCTTAGATACAGGAGATGGTTATGGCTACACCTTC. Translated, it gives CASSLDTGDGYGYTF. The V and J genes are TRBV7-6 and TRBJ1-2; weak D call: TRBD1 (5 bases). V was clipped by 1 base and J by 5 bases, with 14 bases between them. This CDR3 is 15 amino acids long. The germline CDR1 and CDR2 sequences are SGHVS and FNYEAQ.

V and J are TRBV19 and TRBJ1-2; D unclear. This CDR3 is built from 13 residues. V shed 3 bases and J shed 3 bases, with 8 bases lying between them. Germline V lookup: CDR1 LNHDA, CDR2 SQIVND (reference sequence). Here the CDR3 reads CASSILRDYGYTF. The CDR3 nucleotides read TGTGCCAGTAGTATCCTCCGGGACTATGGCTACACCTTC.

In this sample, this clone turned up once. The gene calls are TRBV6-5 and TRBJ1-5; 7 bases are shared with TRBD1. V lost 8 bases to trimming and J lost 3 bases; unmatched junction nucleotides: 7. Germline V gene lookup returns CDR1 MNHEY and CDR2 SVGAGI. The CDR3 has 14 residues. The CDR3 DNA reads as TGTGCCAGCGGGCAGGGACAGCACAATCAGCCCCAGCATTTT. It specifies CASGQGQHNQPQHF.

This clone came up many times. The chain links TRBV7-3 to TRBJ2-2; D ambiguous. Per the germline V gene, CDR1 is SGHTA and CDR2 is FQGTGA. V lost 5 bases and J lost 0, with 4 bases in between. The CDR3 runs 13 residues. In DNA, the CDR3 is TGTGCCAGCAGCCCCTCGAACACCGGGGAGCTGTTTTTT. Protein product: CASSPSNTGELFF.

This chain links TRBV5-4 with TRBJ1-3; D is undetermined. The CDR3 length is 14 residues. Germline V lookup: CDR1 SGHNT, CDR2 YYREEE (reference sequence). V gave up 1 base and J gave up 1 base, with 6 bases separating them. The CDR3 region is CASSLRGSGNTIYF. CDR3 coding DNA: TGTGCCAGCAGCTTGCGGGGTTCTGGAAACACCATATATTTT.

CDR3 sequence (DNA): TGCGCCAGCAGCCAAGGAGGGACTAGCGGGAGAGGGGGGCCAGATACGCAGTATTTT. Its protein is CASSQGGTSGRGGPDTQYF. The rearrangement joins TRBV4-1 to TRBJ2-3; 14 nucleotides align to TRBD2. Germline V CDR1 and CDR2: MGHRA, YSYEKL. The CDR3 is made up of 19 amino acids. J gave up 4 bases and V 1 base, and 10 bases lay outside the gene matches.

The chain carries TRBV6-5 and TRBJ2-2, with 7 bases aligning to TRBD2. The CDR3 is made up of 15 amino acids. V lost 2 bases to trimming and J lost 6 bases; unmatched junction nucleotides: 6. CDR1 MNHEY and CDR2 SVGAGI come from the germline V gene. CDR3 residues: CASSYAGVGSGELFF. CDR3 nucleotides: TGTGCCAGCAGTTACGCGGGAGTAGGTTCCGGGGAGCTGTTTTTT.

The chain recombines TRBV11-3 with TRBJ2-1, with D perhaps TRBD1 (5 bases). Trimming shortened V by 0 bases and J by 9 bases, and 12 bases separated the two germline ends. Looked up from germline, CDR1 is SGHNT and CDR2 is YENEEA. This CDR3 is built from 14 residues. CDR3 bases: TGTGCCAGCAGCTTAGACTCAGGGCTCGGTGAGCAGTTCTTC. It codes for CASSLDSGLGEQFF.